Following are 10 T cell receptor beta chains from one sample sequenced in a study of T cells in Graves' hyperthyroidism and ophthalmopathy. RNA transcripts were the template for amplifying TCR beta CDR3 regions. When the TCR CDR3 underwent first-round RT-PCR, the HTBI primer set was used. MiXCR was run by TCRdb on the multiplex PCR reads, yielding one entry per CDR3 protein. The table lists about 200,000 distinct CDR3 sequences, 15% to 20% of them singletons, with 44% in the top ten. Sample: blood. All receptors derive from a man in his forties or fifties with Graves' hyperthyroidism.

Many counts were recorded for this clonotype. This chain joins TRBV4-1 and TRBJ1-2; no reliable D call. Between the trimmed V and J ends, which lost 0 bases and 4 bases, there was a span of 6 bases. The V gene's germline CDR1 is MGHRA and CDR2 YSYEKL. The CDR3 has 13 amino acids. The CDR3 loop is CASSQEWGYGYTF. CDR3 nucleotide sequence: TGCGCCAGCAGCCAAGAATGGGGCTATGGCTACACCTTC.

The genes are TRBV6-2 or TRBV6-3 and TRBJ2-3, with 12 bases lining up with TRBD2. The CDR3 consists of 15 residues. V lost 6 bases to trimming and J lost 5 bases; unmatched junction nucleotides: 6. CDR1 and CDR2 (germline): MNHEY, SVGEGT. The CDR3 DNA sequence: TGTGCCAGCAGGGCCCTAGCGGGGGGGCAAGATACGCAGTATTTT. Translating gives CASRALAGGQDTQYF.

This clonotype came up many times. This chain connects TRBV20-1 to TRBJ2-6; no definite D call. The germline V gene encodes CDR1 DFQATT and CDR2 SNEGSKA (reference sequence). The CDR3 runs 16 residues. Trimming removed 0 bases from V and 0 bases from J, with 9 bases in between. CDR3 nucleotide sequence: TGCAGTGCTAGAGATCCCCGGAGCTCTGGGGCCAACGTCCTGACTTTC. It specifies CSARDPRSSGANVLTF.

The chain links TRBV20-1 to TRBJ2-5, with D tentatively TRBD1 (7 bases). Germline V gene data show CDR1 as DFQATT and CDR2 as SNEGSKA (reference sequence). The CDR3 has 12 residues. With 6 bases removed from V and 3 bases from J, the gap between germline ends came to 11 bases. The CDR3 nucleotides are TGCAGTGCAGGAGGGGGCGAAGAGACCCAGTACTTC. Translated: CSAGGGEETQYF.

This clonotype appeared a few times. For the CDR3, the DNA is TGCGCCAGCAGCCAAGGGCAGGGGTCCTACGAGCAGTACTTC. Translated: CASSQGQGSYEQYF. This chain joins TRBV4-1 and TRBJ2-7, with D perhaps matching TRBD1 (6 bases). Germline V gene sequence: CDR1 MGHRA, CDR2 YSYEKL. CDR3 length: 14 amino acids. Between the trimmed V and J ends, which lost 1 base and 1 base, there was a span of 8 bases.

This clonotype came up a few times. A much larger clonotype is one base distant, so this may be a read error. The chain uses TRBV11-2 and TRBJ2-2; possibly TRBD1 or TRBD2 for D (5 bases each). Germline loops: CDR1 SGHAT, CDR2 FQNNGV. This CDR3 has 13 amino acids. Trimming took off 5 bases at V and 3 bases at J, with 7 bases between the two ends. CDR3 residues: CASSRGDTGELFF. The CDR3 DNA is TGTGCCAGCAGCCGAGGGGACACCGGGGAGCTGTTTTTT. Based on the CDR3 plus reference TRBV11-2 and TRBJ2-2, the full variable domain is EAGVAQSPRYKIIEKRQSVAFWCNPISGHATLYWYQQILGQGPKLLIQFQNNGVVDDSQLPKDRFSAERLKGVDSTLKIQPAKLEDSAVYLCASSRGDTGELFFGEGSRLTVL.

The sample holds one count of this clonotype. Written as DNA, the CDR3 is TGTGCCAGCAGCTTAGGGGTTGGGAGCTCTGGAAACACCATATATTTT. As protein: CASSLGVGSSGNTIYF. V is TRBV2 and J is TRBJ1-3; weak D call: TRBD1 (5 bases). The germline gives CDR1 SNHLY, CDR2 FYNNEI. The CDR3 is made up of 16 amino acids. V was pared by 6 bases and J by 0 bases, with 15 bases between. Drawing the rest from reference TRBV2 and TRBJ1-3, the complete variable domain is EPEVTQTPSHQVTQMGQEVILRCVPISNHLYFYWYRQILGQKVEFLVSFYNNEISEKSEIFDDQFSVERPDGSNFTLKIRSTKLEDSAMYFCASSLGVGSSGNTIYFGEGSWLTVV.

At least ten counts were recorded for this clonotype. The J gene is TRBJ2-7, the V gene TRBV12-3 or TRBV12-4; a possible D gene is TRBD1 (6 bases). The CDR3 covers 12 residues. Trimming left V 8 bases short and J 5 bases short, with 13 bases between. The CDR3 protein is CASGLNRDEQYF. The CDR3 DNA reads TGTGCCAGCGGCCTTAACAGGGACGAGCAGTACTTC.

This clonotype was seen many times. The J gene is TRBJ1-5, the V gene TRBV9, with a possible D match to TRBD1 (5 bases). Germline CDR1 and CDR2: SGDLS and YYNGEE. This CDR3 comprises 13 residues. V was trimmed by 0 bases and J by 6 bases, leaving 7 bases between them. The CDR3 bases are TGTGCCAGCAGCGTAGGGGACCGTCAGCCCCAGCATTTT. Its protein is CASSVGDRQPQHF.

In its sample, this clonotype was seen once. J is TRBJ1-1 and V is TRBV11-3; D is uncertain. Germline CDR1 and CDR2: SGHNT and YENEEA. V shed 0 bases and J shed 10 bases, with 12 bases lying between them. The CDR3 spans 13 residues. The CDR3 DNA follows: TGTGCCAGCAGCTTAGATCCCAGTCGTAGAGCTTTCTTT. This codes for CASSLDPSRRAFF.